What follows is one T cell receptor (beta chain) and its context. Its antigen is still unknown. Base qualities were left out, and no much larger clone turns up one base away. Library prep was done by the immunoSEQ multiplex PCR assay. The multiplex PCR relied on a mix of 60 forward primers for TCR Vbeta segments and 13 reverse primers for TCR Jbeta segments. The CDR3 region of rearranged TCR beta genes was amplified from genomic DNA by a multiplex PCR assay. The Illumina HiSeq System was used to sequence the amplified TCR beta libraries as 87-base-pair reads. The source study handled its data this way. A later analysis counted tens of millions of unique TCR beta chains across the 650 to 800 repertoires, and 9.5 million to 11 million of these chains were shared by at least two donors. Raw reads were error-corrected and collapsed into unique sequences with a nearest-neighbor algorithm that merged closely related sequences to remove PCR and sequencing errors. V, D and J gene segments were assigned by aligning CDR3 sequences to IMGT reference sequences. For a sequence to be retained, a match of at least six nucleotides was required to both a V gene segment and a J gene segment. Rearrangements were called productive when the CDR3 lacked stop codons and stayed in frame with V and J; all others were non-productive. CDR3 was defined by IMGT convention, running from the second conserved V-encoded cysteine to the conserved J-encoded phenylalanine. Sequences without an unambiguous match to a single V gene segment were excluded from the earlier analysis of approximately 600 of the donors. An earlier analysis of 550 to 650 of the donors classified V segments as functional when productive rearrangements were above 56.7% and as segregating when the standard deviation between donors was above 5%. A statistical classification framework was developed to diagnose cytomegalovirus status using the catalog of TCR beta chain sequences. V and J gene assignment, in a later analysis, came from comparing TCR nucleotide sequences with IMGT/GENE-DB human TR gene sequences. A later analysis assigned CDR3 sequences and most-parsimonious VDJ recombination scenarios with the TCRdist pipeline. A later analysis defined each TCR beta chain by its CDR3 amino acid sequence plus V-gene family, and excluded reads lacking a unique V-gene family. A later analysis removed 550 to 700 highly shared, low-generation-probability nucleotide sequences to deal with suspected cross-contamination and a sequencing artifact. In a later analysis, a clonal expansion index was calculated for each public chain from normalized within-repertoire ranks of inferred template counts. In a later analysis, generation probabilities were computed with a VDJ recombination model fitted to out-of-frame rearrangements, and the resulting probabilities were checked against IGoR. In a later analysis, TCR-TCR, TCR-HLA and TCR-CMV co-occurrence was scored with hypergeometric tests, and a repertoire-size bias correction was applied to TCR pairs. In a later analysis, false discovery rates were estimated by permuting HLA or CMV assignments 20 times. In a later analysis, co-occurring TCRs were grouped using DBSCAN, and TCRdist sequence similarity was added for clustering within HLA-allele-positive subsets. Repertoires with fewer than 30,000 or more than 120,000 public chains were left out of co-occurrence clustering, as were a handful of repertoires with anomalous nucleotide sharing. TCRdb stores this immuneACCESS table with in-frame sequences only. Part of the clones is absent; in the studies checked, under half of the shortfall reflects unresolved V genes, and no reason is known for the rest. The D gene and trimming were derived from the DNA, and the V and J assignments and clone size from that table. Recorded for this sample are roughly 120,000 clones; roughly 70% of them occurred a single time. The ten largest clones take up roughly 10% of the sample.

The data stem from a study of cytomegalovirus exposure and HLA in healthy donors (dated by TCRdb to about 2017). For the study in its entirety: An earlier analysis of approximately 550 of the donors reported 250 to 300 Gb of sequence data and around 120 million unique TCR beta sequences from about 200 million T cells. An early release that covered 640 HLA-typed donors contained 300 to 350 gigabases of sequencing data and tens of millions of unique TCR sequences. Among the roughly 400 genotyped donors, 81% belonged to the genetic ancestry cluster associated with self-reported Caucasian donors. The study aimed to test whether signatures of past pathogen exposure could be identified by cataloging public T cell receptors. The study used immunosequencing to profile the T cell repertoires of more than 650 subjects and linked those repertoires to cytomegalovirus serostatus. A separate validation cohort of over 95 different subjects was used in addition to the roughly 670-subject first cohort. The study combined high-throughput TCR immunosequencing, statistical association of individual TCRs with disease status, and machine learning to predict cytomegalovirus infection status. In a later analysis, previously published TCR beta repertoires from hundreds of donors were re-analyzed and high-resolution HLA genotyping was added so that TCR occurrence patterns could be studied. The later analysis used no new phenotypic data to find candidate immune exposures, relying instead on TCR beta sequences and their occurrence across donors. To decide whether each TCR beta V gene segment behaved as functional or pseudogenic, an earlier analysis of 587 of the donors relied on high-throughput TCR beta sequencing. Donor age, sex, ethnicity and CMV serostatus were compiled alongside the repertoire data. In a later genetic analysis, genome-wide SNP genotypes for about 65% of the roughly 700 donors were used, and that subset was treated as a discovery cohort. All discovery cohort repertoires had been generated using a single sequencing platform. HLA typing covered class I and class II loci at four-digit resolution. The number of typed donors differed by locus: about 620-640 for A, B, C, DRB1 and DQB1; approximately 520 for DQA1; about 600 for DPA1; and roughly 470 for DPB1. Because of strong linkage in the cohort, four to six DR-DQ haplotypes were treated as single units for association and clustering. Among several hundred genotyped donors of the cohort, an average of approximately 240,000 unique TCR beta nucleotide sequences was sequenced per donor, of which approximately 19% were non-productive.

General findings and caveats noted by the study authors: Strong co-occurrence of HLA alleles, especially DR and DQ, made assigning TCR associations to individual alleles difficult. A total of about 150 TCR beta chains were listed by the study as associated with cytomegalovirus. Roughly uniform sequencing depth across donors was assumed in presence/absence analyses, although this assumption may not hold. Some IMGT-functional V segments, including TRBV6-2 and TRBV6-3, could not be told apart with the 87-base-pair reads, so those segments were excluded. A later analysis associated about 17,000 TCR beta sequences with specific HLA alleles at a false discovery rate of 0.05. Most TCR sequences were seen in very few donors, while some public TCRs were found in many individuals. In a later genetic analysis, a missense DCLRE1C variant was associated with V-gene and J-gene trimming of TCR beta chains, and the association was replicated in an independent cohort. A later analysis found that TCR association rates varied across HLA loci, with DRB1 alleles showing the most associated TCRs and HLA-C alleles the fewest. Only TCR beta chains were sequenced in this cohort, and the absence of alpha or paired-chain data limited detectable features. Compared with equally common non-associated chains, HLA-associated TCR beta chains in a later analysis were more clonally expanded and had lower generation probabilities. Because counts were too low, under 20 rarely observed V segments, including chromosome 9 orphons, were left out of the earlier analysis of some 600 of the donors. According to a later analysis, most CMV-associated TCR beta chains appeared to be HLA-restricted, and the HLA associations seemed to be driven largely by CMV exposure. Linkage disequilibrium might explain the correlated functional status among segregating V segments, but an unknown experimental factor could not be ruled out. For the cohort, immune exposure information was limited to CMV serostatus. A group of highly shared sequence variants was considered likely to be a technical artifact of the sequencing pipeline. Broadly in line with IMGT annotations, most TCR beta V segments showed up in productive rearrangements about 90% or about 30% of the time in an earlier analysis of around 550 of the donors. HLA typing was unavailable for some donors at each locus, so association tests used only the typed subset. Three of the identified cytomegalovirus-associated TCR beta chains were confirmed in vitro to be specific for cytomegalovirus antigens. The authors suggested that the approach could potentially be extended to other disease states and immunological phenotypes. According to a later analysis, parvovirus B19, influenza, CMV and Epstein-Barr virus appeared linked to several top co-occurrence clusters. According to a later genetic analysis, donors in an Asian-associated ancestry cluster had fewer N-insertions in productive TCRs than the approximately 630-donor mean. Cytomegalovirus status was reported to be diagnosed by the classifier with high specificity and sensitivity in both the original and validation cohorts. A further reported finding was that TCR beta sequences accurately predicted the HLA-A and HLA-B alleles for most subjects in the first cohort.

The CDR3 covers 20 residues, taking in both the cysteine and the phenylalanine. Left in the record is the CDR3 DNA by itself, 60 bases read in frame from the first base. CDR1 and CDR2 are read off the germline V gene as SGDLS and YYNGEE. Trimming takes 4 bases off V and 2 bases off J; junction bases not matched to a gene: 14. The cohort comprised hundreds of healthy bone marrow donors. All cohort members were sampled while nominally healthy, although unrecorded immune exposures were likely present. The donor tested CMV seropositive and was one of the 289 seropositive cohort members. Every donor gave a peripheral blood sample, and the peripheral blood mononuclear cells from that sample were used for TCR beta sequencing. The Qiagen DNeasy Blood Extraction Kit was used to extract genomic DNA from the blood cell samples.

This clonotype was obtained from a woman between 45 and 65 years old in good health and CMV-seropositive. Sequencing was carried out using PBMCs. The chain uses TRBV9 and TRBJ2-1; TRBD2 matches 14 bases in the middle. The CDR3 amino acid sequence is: CASSLGTSGSFGRAYNEQFF. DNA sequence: TGTGCCAGCAGCTTAGGGACTAGCGGGAGCTTTGGAAGGGCCTACAATGAGCAGTTCTTC.